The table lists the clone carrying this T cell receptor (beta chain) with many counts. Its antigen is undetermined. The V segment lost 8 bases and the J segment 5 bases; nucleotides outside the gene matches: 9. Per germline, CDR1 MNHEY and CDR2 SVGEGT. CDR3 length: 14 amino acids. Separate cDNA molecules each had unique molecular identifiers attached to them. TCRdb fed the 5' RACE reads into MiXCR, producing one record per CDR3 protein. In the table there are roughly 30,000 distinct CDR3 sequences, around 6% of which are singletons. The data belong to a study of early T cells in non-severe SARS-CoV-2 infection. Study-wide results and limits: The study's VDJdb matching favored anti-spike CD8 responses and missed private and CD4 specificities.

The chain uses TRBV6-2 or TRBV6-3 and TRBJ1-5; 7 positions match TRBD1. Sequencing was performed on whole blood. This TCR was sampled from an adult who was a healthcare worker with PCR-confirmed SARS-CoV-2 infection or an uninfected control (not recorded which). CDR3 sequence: CASDYRGLDQPQHF. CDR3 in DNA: TGTGCCAGCGACTACAGGGGATTGGATCAGCCCCAGCATTTT.